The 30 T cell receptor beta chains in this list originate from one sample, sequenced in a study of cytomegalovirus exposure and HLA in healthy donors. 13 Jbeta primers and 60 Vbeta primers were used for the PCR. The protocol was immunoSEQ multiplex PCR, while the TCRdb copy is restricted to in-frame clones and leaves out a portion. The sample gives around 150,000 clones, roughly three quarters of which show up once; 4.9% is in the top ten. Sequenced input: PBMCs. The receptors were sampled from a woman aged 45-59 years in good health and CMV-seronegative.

In nucleotides, the CDR3 is TGTGCCAGCAGTGACTCGGGCAGGGGGATAACTGGGGCCAACGTCCTGACTTTC. Protein product: CASSDSGRGITGANVLTF. The V gene is TRBV6-4, the J gene TRBJ2-6; TRBD1 matches 7 bases. After removal of 0 bases from V and 2 bases from J, the junction contained 7 bases not matched to a gene. Germline CDR1 and CDR2: MRHNA and SNTAGT. The CDR3 totals 18 residues.

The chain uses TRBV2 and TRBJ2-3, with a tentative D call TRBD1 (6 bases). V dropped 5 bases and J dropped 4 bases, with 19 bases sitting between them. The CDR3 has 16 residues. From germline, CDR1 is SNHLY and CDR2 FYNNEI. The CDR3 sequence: CASSKGTGPPADTQYF. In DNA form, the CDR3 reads TGTGCCAGCAGTAAGGGCACAGGGCCCCCGGCAGATACGCAGTATTTT.

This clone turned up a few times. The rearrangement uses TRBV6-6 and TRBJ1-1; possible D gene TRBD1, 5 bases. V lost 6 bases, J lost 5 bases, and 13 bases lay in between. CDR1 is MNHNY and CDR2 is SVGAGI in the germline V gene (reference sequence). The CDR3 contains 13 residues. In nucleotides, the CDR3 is TGTGCCAGCAGCCCTGGCGGGGGGACTGAAGCTTTCTTT. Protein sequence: CASSPGGGTEAFF.

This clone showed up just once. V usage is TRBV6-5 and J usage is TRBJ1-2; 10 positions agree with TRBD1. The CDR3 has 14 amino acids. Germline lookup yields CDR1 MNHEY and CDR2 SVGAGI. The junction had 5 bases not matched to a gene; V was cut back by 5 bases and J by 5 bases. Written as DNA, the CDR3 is TGTGCCAGCAGTAGGGACAGGGGCCAGTATGGCTACACCTTC. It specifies CASSRDRGQYGYTF.

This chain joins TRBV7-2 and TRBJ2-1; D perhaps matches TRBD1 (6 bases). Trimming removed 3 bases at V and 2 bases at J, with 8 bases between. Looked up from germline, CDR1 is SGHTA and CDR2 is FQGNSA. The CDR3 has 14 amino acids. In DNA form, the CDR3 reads TGTGCCAGCAGCTTGGGGGACACCTACAATGAGCAGTTCTTC. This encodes CASSLGDTYNEQFF.

In DNA form, the CDR3 reads TGTGCCAGCAGTTATCCGGGACAGGCTAACTATGGCTACACCTTC. Residues: CASSYPGQANYGYTF. The genes are TRBV6-5 and TRBJ1-2; 8 nucleotides line up with TRBD1. Germline trimming cut 3 bases from V and 0 bases from J; bases unmatched to any gene: 3. This CDR3 is 15 amino acids long. From germline, CDR1 is MNHEY and CDR2 SVGAGI.

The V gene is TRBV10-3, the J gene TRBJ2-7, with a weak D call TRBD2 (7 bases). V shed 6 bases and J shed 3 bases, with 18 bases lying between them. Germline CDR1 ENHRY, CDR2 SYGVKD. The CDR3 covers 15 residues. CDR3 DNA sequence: TGTGCCATCAGGGGGGGGGCATCGCCGAACTACGAGCAGTACTTC. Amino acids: CAIRGGASPNYEQYF.

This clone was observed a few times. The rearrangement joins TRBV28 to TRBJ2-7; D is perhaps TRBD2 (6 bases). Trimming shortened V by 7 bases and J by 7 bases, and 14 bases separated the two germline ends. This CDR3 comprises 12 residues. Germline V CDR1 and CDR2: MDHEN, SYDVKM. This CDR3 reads CASKEGGGEQYF. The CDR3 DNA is TGTGCCAGCAAAGAGGGAGGAGGAGAGCAGTACTTC. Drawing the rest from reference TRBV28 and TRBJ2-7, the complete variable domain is DVKVTQSSRYLVKRTGEKVFLECVQDMDHENMFWYRQDPGLGLRLIYFSYDVKMKEKGDIPEGYSVSREKKERFSLILESASTNQTSMYLCASKEGGGEQYFGPGTRLTVT.

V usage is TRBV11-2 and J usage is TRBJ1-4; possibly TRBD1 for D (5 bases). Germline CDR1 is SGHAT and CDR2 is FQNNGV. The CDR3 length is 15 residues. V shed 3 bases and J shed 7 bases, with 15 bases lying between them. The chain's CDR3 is CASSLGGGRIEKLFF. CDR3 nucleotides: TGTGCCAGCAGCTTGGGGGGGGGAAGAATTGAAAAACTGTTTTTT.

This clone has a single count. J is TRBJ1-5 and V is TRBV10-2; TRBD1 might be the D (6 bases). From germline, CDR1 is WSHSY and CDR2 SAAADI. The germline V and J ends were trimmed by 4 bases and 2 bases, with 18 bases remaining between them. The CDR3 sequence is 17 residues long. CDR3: CASSVHRESRGNQPQHF. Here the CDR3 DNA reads TGCGCCAGCAGTGTACACAGGGAGTCCCGAGGCAATCAGCCCCAGCATTTT.

CDR3 region: CASSLDGLDNEQFF. The CDR3 DNA is TGTGCCAGCAGCTTAGATGGCCTAGACAATGAGCAGTTCTTC. This sequence joins TRBV11-3 and TRBJ2-1; D not resolved. The CDR3 contains 14 residues. Germline V gene data show CDR1 as SGHNT and CDR2 as YENEEA. V dropped 0 bases and J dropped 5 bases, with 8 bases sitting between them.

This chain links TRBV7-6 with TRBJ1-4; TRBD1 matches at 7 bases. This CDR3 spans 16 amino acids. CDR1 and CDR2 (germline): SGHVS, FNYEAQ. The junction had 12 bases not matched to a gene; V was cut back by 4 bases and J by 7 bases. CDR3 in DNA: TGTGCCAGCAGCTCCCTTCCGGGACAGAGTACTGAAAAACTGTTTTTT. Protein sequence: CASSSLPGQSTEKLFF. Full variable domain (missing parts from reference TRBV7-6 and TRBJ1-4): GAGVSQSPRYKVTKRGQDVALRCDPISGHVSLYWYRQALGQGPEFLTYFNYEAQQDKSGLPNDRFSAERPEGSISTLTIQRTEQRDSAMYRCASSSLPGQSTEKLFFGSGTQLSVL.

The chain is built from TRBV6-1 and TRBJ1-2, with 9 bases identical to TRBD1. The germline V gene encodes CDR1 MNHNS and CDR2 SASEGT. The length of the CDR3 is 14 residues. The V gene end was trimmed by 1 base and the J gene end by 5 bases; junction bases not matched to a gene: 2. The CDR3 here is CASSEDRGPYGYTF. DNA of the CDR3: TGTGCCAGCAGTGAAGACAGGGGGCCTTATGGCTACACCTTC.

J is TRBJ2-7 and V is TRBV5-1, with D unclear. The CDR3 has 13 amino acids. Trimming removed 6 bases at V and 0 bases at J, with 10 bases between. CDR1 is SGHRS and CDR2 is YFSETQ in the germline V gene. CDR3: CASMSQNSYEQYF. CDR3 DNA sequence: TGCGCCAGCATGAGTCAAAACTCCTACGAGCAGTACTTC.

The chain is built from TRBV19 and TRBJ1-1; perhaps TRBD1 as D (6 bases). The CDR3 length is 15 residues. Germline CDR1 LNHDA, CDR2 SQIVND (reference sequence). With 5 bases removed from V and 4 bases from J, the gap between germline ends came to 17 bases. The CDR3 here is CASSPLRGGRTEAFF. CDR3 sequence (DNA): TGTGCCAGTAGTCCCCTACGGGGGGGGCGCACTGAAGCTTTCTTT. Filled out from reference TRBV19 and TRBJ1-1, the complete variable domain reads DGGITQSPKYLFRKEGQNVTLSCEQNLNHDAMYWYRQDPGQGLRLIYYSQIVNDFQKGDIAEGYSVSREKKESFPLTVTSAQKNPTAFYLCASSPLRGGRTEAFFGQGTRLTVV.

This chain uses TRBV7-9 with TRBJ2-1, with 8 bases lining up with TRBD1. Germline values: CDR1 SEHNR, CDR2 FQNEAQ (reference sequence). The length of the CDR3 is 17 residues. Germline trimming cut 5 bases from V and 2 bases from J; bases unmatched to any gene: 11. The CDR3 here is CASSDYWDRTPYNEQFF. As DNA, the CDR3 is TGTGCCAGCAGCGATTATTGGGACAGGACCCCCTACAATGAGCAGTTCTTC.

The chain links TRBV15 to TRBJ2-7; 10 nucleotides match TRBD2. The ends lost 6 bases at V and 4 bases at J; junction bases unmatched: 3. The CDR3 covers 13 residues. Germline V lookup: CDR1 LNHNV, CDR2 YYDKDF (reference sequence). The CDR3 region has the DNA TGTGCCACCAGTCTAGCGGGGGCATACGAGCAGTACTTC. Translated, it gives CATSLAGAYEQYF.

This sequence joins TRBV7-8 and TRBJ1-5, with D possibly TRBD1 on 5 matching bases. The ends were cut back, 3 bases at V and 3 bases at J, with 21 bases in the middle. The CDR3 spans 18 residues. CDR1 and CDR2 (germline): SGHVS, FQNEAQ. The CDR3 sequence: CASSFLPAEGITNQPQHF. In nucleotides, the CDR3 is TGTGCCAGCAGCTTCCTCCCCGCGGAGGGGATTACCAATCAGCCCCAGCATTTT.

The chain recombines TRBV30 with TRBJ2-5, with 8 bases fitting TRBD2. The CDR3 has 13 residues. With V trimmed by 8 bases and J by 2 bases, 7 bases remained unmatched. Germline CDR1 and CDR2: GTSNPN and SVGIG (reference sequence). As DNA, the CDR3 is TGTGCCGCAGCGGGGGCAACACAAGAGACCCAGTACTTC. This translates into CAAAGATQETQYF. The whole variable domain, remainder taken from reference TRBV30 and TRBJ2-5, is SQTIHQWPATLVQPVGSPLSLECTVEGTSNPNLYWYRQAAGRGLQLLFYSVGIGQISSEVPQNLSASRPQDRQFILSSKKLLLSDSGFYLCAAAGATQETQYFGPGTRLLVL.

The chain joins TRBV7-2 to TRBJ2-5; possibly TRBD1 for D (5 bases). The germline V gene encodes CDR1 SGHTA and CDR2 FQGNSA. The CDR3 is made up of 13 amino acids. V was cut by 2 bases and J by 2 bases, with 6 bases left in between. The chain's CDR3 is CASSLQGQETQYF. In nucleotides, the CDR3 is TGTGCCAGCAGCTTACAGGGACAAGAGACCCAGTACTTC. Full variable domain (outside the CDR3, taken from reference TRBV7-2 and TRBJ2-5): GAGVSQSPSNKVTEKGKDVELRCDPISGHTALYWYRQSLGQGLEFLIYFQGNSAPDKSGLPSDRFSAERTGGSVSTLTIQRTQQEDSAVYLCASSLQGQETQYFGPGTRLLVL.

For the CDR3, the DNA is TGTGCCAGCAGCCAAGGGACTAGCGGGATTACCTACGAGCAGTACTTC. It specifies CASSQGTSGITYEQYF. The gene calls are TRBV4-2 and TRBJ2-7, with TRBD2 matching over 12 bases. The germline V gene has CDR1 LGHNA and CDR2 YNFKEQ. J lost 2 bases, V lost 1 base, and 3 bases had no gene match. The CDR3 consists of 16 residues.

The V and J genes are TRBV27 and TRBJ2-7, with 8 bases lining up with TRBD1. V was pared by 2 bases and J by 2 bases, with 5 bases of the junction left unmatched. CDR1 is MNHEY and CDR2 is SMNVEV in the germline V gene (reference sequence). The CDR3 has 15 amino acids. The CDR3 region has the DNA TGTGCCAGCAGTTTAAACCGGGACAGGACCTACGAGCAGTACTTC. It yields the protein CASSLNRDRTYEQYF.

This chain's CDR3 is CASSDGGGSSTEAFF. Written as DNA, the CDR3 is TGTGCCAGCAGTGACGGTGGAGGGTCATCGACTGAAGCTTTCTTT. The chain is built from TRBV6-4 and TRBJ1-1; D uncertain. Trimming removed 2 bases at V and 5 bases at J, with 15 bases between. Germline V gene data show CDR1 as MRHNA and CDR2 as SNTAGT. The CDR3 extends over 15 amino acids.

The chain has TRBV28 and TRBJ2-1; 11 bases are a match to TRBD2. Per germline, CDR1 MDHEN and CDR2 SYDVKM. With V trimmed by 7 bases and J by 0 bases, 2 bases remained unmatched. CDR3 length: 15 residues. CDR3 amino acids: CASNLAGGSYNEQFF. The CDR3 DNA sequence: TGTGCCAGCAACCTAGCGGGGGGCTCCTACAATGAGCAGTTCTTC.

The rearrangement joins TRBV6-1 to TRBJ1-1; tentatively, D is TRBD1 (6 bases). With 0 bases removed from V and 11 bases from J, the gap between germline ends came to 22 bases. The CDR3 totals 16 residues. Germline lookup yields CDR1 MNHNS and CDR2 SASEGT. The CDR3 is CASSEAGSSKQGWAFF. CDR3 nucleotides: TGTGCCAGCAGTGAAGCGGGGTCCAGCAAACAGGGATGGGCTTTCTTT.

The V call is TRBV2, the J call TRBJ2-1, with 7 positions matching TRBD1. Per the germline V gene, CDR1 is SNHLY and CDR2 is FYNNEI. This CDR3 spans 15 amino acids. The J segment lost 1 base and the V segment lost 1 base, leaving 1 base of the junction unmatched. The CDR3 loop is CASSEDRGSYNEQFF. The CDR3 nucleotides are TGTGCCAGCAGTGAAGACAGGGGTTCCTACAATGAGCAGTTCTTC.

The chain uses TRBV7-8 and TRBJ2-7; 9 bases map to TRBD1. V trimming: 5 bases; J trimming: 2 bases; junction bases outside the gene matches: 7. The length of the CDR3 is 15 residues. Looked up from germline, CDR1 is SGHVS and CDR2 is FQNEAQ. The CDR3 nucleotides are TGTGCCAGCAGCCCTAAAACAGGGGGCCCCTACGAGCAGTACTTC. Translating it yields CASSPKTGGPYEQYF.

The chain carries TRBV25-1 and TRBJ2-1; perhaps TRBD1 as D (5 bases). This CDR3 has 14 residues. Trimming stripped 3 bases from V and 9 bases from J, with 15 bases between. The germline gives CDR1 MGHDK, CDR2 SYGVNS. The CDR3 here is CASSDSWGFGEQFF. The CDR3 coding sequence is TGTGCCAGCAGTGACTCGTGGGGCTTTGGTGAGCAGTTCTTC.

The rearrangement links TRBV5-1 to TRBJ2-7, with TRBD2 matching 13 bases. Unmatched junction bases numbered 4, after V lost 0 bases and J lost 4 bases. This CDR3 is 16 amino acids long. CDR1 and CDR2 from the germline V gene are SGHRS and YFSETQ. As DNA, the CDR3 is TGCGCCAGCAGCTTGGGACTAGCGGGGGGCCTATACGAGCAGTACTTC. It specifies CASSLGLAGGLYEQYF.

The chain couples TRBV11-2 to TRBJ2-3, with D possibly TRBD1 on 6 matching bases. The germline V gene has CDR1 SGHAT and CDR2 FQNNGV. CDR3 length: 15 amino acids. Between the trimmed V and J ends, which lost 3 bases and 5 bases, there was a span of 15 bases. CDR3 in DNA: TGTGCCAGCAGCTTGCTGGCACAGGGCTTAGATACGCAGTATTTT. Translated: CASSLLAQGLDTQYF. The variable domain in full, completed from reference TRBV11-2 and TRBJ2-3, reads EAGVAQSPRYKIIEKRQSVAFWCNPISGHATLYWYQQILGQGPKLLIQFQNNGVVDDSQLPKDRFSAERLKGVDSTLKIQPAKLEDSAVYLCASSLLAQGLDTQYFGPGTRLTVL.